The present T cell receptor beta chain was sequenced within a study of blood T cells in healthy people across ages. Together with a sample-barcoded 5' primer, a J-beta primer mix was included in a second PCR lasting about 6 to 12 cycles. TCRdb reprocessed the 5' RACE reads via MiXCR and lists one record per CDR3 protein. This sample has over 1,300,000 distinct CDR3 sequences; approximately 63% occur once, and the top ten carry over 6.5%. This clonotype was sampled from a man in his late teens or twenties in good health. The specimen sequenced was blood.

The CDR3 loop reads CASSPPGQGSQPQHF. The DNA of the CDR3 is TGTGCCAGCAGCCCACCGGGACAGGGAAGTCAGCCCCAGCATTTT. J is TRBJ1-5 and V is TRBV7-2, with 9 bases lining up with TRBD1. V was pared by 5 bases and J by 6 bases, with 8 bases of the junction left unmatched. Germline lookup yields CDR1 SGHTA and CDR2 FQGNSA. The CDR3 contains 15 residues.